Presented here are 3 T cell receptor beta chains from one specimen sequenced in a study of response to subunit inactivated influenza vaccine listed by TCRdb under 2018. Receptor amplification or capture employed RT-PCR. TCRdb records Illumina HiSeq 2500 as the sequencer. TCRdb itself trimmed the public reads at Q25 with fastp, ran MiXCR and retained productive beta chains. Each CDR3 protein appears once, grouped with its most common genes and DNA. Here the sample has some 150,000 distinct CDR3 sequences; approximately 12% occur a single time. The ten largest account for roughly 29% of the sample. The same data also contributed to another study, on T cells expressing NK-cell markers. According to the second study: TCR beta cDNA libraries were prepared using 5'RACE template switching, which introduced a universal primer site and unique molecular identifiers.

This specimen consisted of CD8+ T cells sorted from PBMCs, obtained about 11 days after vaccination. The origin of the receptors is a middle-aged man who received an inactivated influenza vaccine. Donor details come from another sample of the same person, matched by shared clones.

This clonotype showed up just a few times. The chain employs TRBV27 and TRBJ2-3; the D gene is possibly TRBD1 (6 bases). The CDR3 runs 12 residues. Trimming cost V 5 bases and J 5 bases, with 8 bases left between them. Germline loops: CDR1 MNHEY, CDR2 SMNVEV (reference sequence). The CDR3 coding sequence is TGTGCCAGCAGTACACAGGGAGATACGCAGTATTTT. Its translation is CASSTQGDTQYF.

In DNA, the CDR3 is TGTGCCAGCAGTGGGATAGCCACTACAACCTACAATGAGCAGTTCTTC. Residues: CASSGIATTTYNEQFF. V gene TRBV6-4 combines with J gene TRBJ2-1; D call uncertain. The germline V gene encodes CDR1 MRHNA and CDR2 SNTAGT. Trimming removed 4 bases at V and 2 bases at J, with 15 bases between. The CDR3 covers 16 residues.

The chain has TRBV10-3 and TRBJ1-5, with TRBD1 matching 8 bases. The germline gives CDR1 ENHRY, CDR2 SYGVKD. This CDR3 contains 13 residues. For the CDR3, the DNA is TGTGACACCAGTGAGTGGACAGGGAAGCCCCAGCATTTT. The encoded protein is CDTSEWTGKPQHF.